This T cell receptor (beta chain) was profiled in a study of cytomegalovirus exposure and HLA in healthy donors. The CDR3 totals 18 residues. Germline V lookup: CDR1 MDHEN, CDR2 SYDVKM. Trimming pared 5 bases from V and 6 bases from J, leaving 26 bases between. PCR amplification relied on 60 Vbeta primers (plus 13 Jbeta primers). The repertoire was sequenced with immunoSEQ multiplex PCR; TCRdb's copy has only in-frame clones and lacks some. Among 150,000 or so clones listed, 75% to 80% were seen once. Material for sequencing was PBMCs. This receptor was taken from a man in his forties in good health and CMV-seropositive. J is TRBJ1-5 and V is TRBV28, with D possibly TRBD1 on 6 matching bases. Written as DNA, the CDR3 is TGTGCCAGCAGTCCCACGATCAGCGGAGGAAGGGGGTTTCAGCCCCAGCATTTT. Residues: CASSPTISGGRGFQPQHF.